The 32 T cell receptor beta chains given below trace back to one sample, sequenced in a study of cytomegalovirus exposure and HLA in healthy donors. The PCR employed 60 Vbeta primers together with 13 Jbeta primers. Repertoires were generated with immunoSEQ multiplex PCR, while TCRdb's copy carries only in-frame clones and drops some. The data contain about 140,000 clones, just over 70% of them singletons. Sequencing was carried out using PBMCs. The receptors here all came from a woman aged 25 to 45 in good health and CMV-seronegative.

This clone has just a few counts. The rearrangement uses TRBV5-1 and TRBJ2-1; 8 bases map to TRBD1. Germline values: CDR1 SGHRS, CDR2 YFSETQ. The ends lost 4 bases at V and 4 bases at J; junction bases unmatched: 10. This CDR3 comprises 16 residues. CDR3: CASSPTGTGVYNEQFF. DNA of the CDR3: TGCGCCAGCAGCCCGACCGGGACAGGAGTTTACAATGAGCAGTTCTTC. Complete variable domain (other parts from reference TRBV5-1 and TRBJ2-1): KAGVTQTPRYLIKTRGQQVTLSCSPISGHRSVSWYQQTPGQGLQFLFEYFSETQRNKGNFPGRFSGRQFSNSRSEMNVSTLELGDSALYLCASSPTGTGVYNEQFFGPGTRLTVL.

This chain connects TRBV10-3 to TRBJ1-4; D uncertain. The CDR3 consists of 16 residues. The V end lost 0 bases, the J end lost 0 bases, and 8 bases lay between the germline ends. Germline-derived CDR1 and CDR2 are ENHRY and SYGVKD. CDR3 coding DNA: TGTGCCATCAGTGAGTCAGAGGGTTCAACTAATGAAAAACTGTTTTTT. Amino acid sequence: CAISESEGSTNEKLFF.

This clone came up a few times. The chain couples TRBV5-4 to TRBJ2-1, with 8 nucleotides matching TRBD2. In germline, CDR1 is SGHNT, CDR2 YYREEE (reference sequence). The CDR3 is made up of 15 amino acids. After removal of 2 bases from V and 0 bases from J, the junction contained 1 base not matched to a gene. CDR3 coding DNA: TGTGCCAGCAGCTTCGGGGGGGCCTCCTACAATGAGCAGTTCTTC. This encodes CASSFGGASYNEQFF.

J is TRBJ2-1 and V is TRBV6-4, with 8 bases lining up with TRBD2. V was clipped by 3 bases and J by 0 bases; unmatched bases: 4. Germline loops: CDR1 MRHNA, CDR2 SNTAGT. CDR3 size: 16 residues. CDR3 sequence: CASSESSGPSYNEQFF. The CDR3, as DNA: TGTGCCAGCAGTGAGTCTAGCGGGCCCTCCTACAATGAGCAGTTCTTC.

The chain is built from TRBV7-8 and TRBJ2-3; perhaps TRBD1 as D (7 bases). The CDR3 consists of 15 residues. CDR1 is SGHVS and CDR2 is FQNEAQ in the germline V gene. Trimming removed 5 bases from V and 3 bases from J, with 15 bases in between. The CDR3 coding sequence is TGTGCCAGCAGCCGGGAGAGGGGGCAAACAGATACGCAGTATTTT. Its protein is CASSRERGQTDTQYF. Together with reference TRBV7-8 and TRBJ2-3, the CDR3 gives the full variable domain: GAGVSQSPRYKVAKRGQDVALRCDPISGHVSLFWYQQALGQGPEFLTYFQNEAQLDKSGLPSDRFFAERPEGSVSTLKIQRTQQEDSAVYLCASSRERGQTDTQYFGPGTRLTVL.

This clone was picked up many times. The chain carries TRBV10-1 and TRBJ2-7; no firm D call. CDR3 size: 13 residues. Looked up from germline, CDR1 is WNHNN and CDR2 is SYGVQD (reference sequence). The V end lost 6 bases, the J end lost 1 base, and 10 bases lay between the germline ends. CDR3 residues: CASSDTGSYEQYF. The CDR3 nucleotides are TGCGCCAGCAGCGACACCGGATCCTACGAGCAGTACTTC.

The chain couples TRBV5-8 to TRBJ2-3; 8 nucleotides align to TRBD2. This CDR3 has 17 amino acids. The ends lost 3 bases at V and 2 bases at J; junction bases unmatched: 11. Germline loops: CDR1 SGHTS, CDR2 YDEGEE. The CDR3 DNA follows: TGTGCCAGCAGCTCCCTTCCAGCGGGAGATTTCACAGATACGCAGTATTTT. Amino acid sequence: CASSSLPAGDFTDTQYF.

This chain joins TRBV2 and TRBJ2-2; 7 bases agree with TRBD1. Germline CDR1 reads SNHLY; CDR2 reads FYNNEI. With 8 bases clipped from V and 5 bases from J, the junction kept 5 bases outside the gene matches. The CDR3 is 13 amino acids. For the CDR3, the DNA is TGTGCCAGCGGGGAACAGGGGACCGGGGAGCTGTTTTTT. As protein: CASGEQGTGELFF.

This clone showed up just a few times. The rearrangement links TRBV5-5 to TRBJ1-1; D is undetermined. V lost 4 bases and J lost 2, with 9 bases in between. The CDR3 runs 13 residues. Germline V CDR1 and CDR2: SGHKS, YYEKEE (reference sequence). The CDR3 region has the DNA TGTGCCAGCAGCATGGTGAGAAACACTGAAGCTTTCTTT. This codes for CASSMVRNTEAFF.

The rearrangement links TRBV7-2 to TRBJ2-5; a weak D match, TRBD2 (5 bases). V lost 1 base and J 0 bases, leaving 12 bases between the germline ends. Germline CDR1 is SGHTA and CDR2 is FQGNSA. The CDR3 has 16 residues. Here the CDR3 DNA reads TGTGCCAGCAGCTTAGGTGCGTTGGACTACCAAGAGACCCAGTACTTC. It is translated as CASSLGALDYQETQYF.

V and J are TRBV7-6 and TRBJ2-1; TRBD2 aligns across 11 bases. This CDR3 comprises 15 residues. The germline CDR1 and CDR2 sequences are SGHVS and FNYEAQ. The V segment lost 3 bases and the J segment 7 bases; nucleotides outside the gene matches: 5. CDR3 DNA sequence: TGTGCCAGCAGCTTCCAGGGGACTAGCGGTAATGAGCAGTTCTTC. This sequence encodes CASSFQGTSGNEQFF.

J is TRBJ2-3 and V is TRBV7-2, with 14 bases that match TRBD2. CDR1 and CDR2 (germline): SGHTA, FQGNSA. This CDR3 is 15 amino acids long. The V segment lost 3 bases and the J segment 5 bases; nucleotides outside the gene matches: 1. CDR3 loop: CASSFGTSGGDTQYF. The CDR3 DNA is TGTGCCAGCAGCTTTGGGACTAGCGGGGGAGATACGCAGTATTTT.

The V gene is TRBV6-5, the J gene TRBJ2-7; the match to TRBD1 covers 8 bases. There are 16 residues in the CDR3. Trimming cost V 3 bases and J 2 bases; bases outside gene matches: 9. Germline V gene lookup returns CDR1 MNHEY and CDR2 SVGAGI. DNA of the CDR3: TGTGCCAGCAGTTATCGGACAGGGAGAATTCCCTACGAGCAGTACTTC. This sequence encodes CASSYRTGRIPYEQYF.

As DNA, the CDR3 is TGTGCCAGCTCACCTCCGGGGGGGTGGTCGGAGACCCAGTACTTC. Translating gives CASSPPGGWSETQYF. The rearrangement links TRBV5-4 to TRBJ2-5; 8 bases are a match to TRBD2. Germline lookup yields CDR1 SGHNT and CDR2 YYREEE (reference sequence). This CDR3 region has 15 residues. Losses at the gene ends were 7 bases for V and 5 bases for J; bases not matched to a gene: 13.

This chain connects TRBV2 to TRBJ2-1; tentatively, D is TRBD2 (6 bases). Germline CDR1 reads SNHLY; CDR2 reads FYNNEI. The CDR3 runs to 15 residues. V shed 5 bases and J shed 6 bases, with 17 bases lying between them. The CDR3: CASSQTSPTANEQFF. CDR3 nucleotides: TGTGCCAGCAGTCAAACTAGCCCAACCGCCAATGAGCAGTTCTTC.

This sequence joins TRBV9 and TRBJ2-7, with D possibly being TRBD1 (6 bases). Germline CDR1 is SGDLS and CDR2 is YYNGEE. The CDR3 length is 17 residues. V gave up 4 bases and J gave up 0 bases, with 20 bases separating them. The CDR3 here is CASSPDRKLLSSYEQYV. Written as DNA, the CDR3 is TGTGCCAGCAGCCCGGACAGAAAACTATTAAGCTCCTACGAGCAGTACGTC.

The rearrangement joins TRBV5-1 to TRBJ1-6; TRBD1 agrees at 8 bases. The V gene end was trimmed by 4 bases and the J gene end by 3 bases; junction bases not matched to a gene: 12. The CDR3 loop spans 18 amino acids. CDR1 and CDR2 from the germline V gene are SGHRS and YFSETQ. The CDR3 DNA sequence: TGCGCCAGCAGCCTCTTTGGACAGGGAGCTAACTATAATTCACCCCTCCACTTT. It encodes CASSLFGQGANYNSPLHF. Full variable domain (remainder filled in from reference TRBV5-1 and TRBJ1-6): KAGVTQTPRYLIKTRGQQVTLSCSPISGHRSVSWYQQTPGQGLQFLFEYFSETQRNKGNFPGRFSGRQFSNSRSEMNVSTLELGDSALYLCASSLFGQGANYNSPLHFGNGTRLTVT.

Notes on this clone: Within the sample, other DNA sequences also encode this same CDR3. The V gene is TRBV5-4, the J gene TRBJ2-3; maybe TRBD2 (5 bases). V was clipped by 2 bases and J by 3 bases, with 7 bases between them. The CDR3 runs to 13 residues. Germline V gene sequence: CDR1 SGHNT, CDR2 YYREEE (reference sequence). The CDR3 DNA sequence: TGTGCCAGCAGCTTTTCGGGGACAGATACGCAGTATTTT. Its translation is CASSFSGTDTQYF.

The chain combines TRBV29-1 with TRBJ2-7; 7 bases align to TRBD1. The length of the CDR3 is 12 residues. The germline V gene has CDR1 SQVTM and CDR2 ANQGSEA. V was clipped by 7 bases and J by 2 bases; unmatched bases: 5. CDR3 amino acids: CSAGDRAYEQYF. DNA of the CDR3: TGCAGCGCCGGGGACAGAGCCTACGAGCAGTACTTC.

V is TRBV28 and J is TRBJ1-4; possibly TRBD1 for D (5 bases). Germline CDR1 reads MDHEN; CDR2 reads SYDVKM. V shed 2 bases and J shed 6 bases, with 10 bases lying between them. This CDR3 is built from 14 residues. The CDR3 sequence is CASSLPGGDEKLFF. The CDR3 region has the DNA TGTGCCAGCAGTTTACCGGGGGGTGATGAAAAACTGTTTTTT.

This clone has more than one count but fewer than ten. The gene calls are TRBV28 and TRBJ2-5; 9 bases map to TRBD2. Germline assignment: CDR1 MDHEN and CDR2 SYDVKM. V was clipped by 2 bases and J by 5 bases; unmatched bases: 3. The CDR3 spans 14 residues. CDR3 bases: TGTGCCAGCAGTTTAGCTAGCGGGACGGAGACCCAGTACTTC. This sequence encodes CASSLASGTETQYF.

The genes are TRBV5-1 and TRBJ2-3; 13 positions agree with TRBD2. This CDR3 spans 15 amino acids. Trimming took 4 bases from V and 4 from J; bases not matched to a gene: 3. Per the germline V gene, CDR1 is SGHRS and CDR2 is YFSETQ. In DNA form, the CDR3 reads TGCGCCAGCAGCACAGGACTAGCGGGAGCAGATACGCAGTATTTT. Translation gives CASSTGLAGADTQYF.

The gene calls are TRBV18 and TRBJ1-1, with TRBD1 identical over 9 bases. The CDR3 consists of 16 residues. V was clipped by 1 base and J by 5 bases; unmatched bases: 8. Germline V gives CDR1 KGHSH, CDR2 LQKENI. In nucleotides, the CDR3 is TGTGCCAGCTCACCACAGGCGGGACAGGGCTTAACTGAAGCTTTCTTT. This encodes CASSPQAGQGLTEAFF.

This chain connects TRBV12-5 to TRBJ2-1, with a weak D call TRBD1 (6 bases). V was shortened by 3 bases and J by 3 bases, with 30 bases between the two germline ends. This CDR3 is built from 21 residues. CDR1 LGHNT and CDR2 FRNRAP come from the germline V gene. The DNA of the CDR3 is TGTGCTAGTGGTTTCAGCCCCCTCCCCTGGGACACCCTTTTTGGCTACAATGAGCAGTTCTTC. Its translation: CASGFSPLPWDTLFGYNEQFF.

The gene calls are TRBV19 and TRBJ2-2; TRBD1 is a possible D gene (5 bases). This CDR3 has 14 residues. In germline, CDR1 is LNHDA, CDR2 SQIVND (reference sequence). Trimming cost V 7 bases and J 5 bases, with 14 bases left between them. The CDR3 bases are TGTGCCAGTAATGTAGGGGTGAATACCGGGGAGCTGTTTTTT. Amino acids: CASNVGVNTGELFF.

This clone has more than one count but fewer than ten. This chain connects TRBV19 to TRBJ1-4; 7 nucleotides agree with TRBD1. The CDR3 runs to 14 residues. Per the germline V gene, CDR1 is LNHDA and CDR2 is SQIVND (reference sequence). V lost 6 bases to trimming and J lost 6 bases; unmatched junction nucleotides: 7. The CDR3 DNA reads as TGTGCCAGTAGCGAAACAGGGGTTGATGAAAAACTGTTTTTT. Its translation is CASSETGVDEKLFF.

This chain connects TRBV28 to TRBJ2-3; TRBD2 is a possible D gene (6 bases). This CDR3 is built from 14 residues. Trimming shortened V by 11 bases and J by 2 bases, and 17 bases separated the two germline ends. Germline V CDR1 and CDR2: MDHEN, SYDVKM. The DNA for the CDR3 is TGTGCCGTAGGGGCGGGGTACTCCACAGATACGCAGTATTTT. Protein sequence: CAVGAGYSTDTQYF.

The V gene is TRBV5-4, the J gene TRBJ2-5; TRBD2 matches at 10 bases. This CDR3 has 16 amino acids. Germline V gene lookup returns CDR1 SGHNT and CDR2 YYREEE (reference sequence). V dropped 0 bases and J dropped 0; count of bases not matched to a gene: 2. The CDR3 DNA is TGTGCCAGCAGCTTGGGTAGCGGGGGGTACCAAGAGACCCAGTACTTC. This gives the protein CASSLGSGGYQETQYF. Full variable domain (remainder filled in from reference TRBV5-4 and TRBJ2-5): ETGVTQSPTHLIKTRGQQVTLRCSSQSGHNTVSWYQQALGQGPQFIFQYYREEENGRGNFPPRFSGLQFPNYSSELNVNALELDDSALYLCASSLGSGGYQETQYFGPGTRLLVL.

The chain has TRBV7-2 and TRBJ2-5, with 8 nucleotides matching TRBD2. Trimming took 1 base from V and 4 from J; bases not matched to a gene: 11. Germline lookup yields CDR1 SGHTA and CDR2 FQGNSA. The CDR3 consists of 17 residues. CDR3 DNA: TGTGCCAGCAGCTTAGGGGTTAGCGGGGCCCCGCGAGAGACCCAGTACTTC. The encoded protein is CASSLGVSGAPRETQYF.

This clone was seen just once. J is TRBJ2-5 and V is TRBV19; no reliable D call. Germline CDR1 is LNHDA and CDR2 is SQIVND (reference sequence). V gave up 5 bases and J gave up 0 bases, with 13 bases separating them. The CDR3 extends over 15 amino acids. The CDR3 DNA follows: TGTGCCAGTAGTCGCGCGGCAAACCACCAAGAGACCCAGTACTTC. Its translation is CASSRAANHQETQYF.

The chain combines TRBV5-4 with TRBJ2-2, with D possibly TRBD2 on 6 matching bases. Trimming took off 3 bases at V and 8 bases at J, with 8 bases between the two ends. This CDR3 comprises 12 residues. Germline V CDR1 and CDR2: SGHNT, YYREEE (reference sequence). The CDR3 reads CASSWGEGELFF. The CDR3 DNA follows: TGTGCCAGCAGCTGGGGGGAGGGGGAGCTGTTTTTT.

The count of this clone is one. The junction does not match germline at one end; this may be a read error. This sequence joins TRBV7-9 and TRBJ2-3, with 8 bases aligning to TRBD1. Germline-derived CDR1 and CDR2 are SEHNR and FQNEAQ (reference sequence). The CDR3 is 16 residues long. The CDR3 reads CSSSFYRGASVDTQYF. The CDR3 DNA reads TGTTCCAGCAGCTTTTACAGGGGGGCCTCCGTGGATACGCAGTATTTT.